The entry below gives a single TCR beta chain sequence along with its context. Using immunoSEQ multiplex PCR, the repertoire was profiled, and TCRdb retains in-frame clones only, with some absent. The sample includes 170,000 or so clones, 90% seen only once; the top ten take 0.5% to 0.6%. The data are from a study of blood T cell repertoires in COVID-19. This CDR3 region has 16 residues. The V and J ends lost 0 bases and 8 bases, in that order; junction bases with no gene match: 7. Per germline, CDR1 SGHRS and CDR2 YFSETQ. The V call is TRBV5-1, the J call TRBJ1-6; TRBD1 matches 8 bases. The source material was peripheral blood. The sequence was obtained from a man over 45 with acute or convalescent COVID-19. Here the CDR3 DNA reads TGCGCCAGCAGCTTGGACGGGACAGGCGATTATTCACCCCTCCACTTT. This translates into CASSLDGTGDYSPLHF.